The text below deals with one T cell receptor beta chain. Its antigen is as yet unknown. This entry is derived from a study of blood T cells in healthy people across ages. Study observations and caveats: PBMCs that were unsorted prevented a conclusive naive versus antigen-experienced comparison. A roughly linear fall in TCR beta diversity per million T cells was seen with increasing age.

The germline CDR1 and CDR2 sequences are SEHNR and FQNEAQ (reference sequence). This CDR3 region has 14 residues. V was clipped by 5 bases and J by 8 bases, with 15 bases between them. Isolation per sample recovered at least 6 million PBMCs. Alongside a J-beta primer mix, a sample-barcoded 5' primer served in a second PCR lasting about 7 to 11 cycles. All samples gave at least 2.5 million CDR3-containing paired-end reads. TCRdb itself ran the 5' RACE reads through MiXCR, one entry per CDR3 protein. The sample holds under 2,000,000 distinct CDR3 sequences, around 48% seen once. The source is a woman in her forties in good health. The chain carries TRBV7-9 and TRBJ1-4; a weak D match, TRBD1 (5 bases). Sequenced sample: blood. CDR3 region: CASSKPPGQEKLFF. The CDR3 DNA follows: TGTGCCAGCAGCAAACCCCCGGGGCAGGAAAAACTGTTTTTT.